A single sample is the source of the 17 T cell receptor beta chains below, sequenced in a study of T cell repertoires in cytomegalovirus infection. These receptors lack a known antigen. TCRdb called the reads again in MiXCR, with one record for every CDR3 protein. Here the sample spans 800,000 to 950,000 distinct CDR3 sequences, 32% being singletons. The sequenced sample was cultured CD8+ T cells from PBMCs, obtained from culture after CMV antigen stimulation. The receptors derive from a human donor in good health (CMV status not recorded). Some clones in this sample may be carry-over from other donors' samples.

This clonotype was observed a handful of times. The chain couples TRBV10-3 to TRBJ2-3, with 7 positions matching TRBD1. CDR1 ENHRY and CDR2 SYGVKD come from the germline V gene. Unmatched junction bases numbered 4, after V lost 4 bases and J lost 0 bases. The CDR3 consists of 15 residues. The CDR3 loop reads CAISALTGSTDTQYF. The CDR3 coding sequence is TGTGCCATCAGTGCCTTGACAGGGAGCACAGATACGCAGTATTTT.

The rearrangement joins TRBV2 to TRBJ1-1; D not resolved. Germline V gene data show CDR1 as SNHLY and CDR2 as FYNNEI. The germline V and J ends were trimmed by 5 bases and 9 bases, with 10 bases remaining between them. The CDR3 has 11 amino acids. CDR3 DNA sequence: TGTGCCAGCAGTTTAAAAGCCAAAGCTTTCTTT. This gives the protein CASSLKAKAFF. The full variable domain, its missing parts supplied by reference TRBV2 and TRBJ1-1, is EPEVTQTPSHQVTQMGQEVILRCVPISNHLYFYWYRQILGQKVEFLVSFYNNEISEKSEIFDDQFSVERPDGSNFTLKIRSTKLEDSAMYFCASSLKAKAFFGQGTRLTVV.

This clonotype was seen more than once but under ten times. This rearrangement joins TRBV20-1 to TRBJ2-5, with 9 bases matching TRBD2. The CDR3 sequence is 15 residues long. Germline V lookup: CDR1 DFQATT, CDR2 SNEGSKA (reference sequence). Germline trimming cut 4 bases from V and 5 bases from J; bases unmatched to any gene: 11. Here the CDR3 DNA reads TGCAGTGCTACCCATCATGCGGGGGGGCCCGAGACCCAGTACTTC. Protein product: CSATHHAGGPETQYF.

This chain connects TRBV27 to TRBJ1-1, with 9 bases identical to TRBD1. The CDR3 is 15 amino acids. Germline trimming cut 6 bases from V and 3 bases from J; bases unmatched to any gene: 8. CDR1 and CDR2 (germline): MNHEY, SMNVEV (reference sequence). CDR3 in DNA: TGTGCCAGCAGGGCCTACAGGGGGCCGCACACTGAAGCTTTCTTT. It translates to CASRAYRGPHTEAFF.

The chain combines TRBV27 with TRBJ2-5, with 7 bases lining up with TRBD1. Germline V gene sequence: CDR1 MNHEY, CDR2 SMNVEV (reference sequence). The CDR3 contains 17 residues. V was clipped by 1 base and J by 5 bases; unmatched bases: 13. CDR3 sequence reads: CASSLFPRTGSRETQYF. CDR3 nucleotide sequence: TGTGCCAGCAGTTTATTTCCCCGGACAGGCTCCCGGGAGACCCAGTACTTC.

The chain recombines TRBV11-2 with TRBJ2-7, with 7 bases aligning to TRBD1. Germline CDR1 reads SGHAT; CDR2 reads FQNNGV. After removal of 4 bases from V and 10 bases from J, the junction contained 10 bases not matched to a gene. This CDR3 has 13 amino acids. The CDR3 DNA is TGTGCCAGCAGCTCACAGGGGTTCAGCGAACAGTACGTC. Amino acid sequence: CASSSQGFSEQYV.

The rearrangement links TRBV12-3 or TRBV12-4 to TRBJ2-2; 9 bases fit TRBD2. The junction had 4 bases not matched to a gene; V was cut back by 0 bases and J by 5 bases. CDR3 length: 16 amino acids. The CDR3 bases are TGTGCCAGCAGTTTAGCGCGACTAGCGGTGACCGGGGAGCTGTTTTTT. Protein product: CASSLARLAVTGELFF.

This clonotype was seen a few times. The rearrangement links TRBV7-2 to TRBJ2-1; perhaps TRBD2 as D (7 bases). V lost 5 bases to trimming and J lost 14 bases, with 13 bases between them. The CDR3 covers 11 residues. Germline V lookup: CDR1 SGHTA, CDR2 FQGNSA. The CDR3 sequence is CASSRGGGKFF. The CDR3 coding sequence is TGTGCCAGCAGCAGGGGGGGGGGAAAGTTCTTC.

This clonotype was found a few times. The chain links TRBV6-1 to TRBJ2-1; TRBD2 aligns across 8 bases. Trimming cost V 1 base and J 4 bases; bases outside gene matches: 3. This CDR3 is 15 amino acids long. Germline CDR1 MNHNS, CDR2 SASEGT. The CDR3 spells CASSEVGGAYNEQFF. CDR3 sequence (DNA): TGTGCCAGCAGTGAAGTCGGGGGGGCATACAATGAGCAGTTCTTC.

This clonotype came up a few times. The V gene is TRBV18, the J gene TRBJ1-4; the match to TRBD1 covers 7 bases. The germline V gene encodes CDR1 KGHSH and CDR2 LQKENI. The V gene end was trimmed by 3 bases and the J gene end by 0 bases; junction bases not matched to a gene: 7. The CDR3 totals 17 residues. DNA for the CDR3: TGTGCCAGCTCACCCACAGGGGACCATGCAACTAATGAAAAACTGTTTTTT. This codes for CASSPTGDHATNEKLFF. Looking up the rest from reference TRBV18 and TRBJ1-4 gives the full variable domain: NAGVMQNPRHLVRRRGQEARLRCSPMKGHSHVYWYRQLPEEGLKFMVYLQKENIIDESGMPKERFSAEFPKEGPSILRIQQVVRGDSAAYFCASSPTGDHATNEKLFFGSGTQLSVL.

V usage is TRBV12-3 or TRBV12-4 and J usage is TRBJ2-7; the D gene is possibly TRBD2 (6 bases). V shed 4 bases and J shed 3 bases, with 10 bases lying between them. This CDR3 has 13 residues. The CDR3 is CASSWGDVYEQYF. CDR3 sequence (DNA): TGTGCCAGCAGTTGGGGGGACGTCTACGAGCAGTACTTC.

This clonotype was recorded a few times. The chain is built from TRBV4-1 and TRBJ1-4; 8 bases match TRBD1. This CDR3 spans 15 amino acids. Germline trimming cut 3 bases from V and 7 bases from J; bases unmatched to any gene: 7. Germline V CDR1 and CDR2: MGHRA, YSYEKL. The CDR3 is CASSQNRGVGEKLFF. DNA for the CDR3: TGCGCCAGCAGCCAGAACAGGGGGGTAGGTGAAAAACTGTTTTTT.

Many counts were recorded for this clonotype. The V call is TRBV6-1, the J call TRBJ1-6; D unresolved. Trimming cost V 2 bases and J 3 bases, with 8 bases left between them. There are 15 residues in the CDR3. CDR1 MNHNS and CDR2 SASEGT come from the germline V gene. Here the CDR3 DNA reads TGTGCCAGCAGTGAATTGAATTTCTATAATTCACCCCTCCACTTT. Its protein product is CASSELNFYNSPLHF.

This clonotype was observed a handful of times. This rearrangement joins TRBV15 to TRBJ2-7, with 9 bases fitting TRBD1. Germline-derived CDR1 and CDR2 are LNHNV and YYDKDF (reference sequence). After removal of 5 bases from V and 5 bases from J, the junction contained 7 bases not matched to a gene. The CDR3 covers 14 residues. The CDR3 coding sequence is TGTGCCACCAGCCGGGACAGGGCGTTCGACGAGCAGTACGTC. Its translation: CATSRDRAFDEQYV.

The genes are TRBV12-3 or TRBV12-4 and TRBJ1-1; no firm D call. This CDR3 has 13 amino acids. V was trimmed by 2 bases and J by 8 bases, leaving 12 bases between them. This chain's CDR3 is CASSLSSGGEAFF. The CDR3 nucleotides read TGTGCCAGCAGTTTATCCTCGGGCGGGGAAGCTTTCTTT.

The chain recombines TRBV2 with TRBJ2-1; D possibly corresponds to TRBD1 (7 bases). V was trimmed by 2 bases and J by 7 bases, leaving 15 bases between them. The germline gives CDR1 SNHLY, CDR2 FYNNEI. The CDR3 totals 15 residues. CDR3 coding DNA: TGTGCCAGCAGTGAATGGGGCAGGGGGGCGAATGAGCAGTTCTTC. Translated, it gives CASSEWGRGANEQFF.

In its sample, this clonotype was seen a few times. CDR3 protein: CASSDLWLDTGELFF. CDR3 nucleotides: TGTGCCAGCAGTGATCTGTGGTTGGACACCGGGGAGCTGTTTTTT. The rearrangement joins TRBV2 to TRBJ2-2; D gene uncertain. Germline V gene sequence: CDR1 SNHLY, CDR2 FYNNEI. The CDR3 length is 15 residues. The ends were cut back, 3 bases at V and 3 bases at J, with 11 bases in the middle.